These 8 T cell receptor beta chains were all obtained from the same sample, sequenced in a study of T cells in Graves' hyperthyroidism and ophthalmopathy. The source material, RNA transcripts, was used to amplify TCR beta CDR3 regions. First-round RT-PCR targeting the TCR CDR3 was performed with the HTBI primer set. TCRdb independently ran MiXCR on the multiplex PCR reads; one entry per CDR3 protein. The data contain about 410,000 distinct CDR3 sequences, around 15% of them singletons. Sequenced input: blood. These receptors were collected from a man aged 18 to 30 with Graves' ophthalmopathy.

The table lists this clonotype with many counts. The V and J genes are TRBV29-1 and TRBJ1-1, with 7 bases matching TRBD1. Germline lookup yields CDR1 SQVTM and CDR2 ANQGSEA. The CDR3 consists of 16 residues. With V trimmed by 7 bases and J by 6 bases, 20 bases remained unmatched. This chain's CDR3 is CSGRLTQGDKGAEAFF. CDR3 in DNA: TGCAGCGGAAGACTGACTCAGGGGGACAAGGGCGCTGAAGCTTTCTTT.

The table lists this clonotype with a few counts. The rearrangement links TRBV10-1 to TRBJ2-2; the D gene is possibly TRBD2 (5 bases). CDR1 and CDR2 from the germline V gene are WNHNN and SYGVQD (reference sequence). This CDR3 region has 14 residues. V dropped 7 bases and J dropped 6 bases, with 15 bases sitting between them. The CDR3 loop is CASTPEWESGELFF. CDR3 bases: TGCGCCAGCACACCAGAATGGGAGTCCGGGGAGCTGTTTTTT.

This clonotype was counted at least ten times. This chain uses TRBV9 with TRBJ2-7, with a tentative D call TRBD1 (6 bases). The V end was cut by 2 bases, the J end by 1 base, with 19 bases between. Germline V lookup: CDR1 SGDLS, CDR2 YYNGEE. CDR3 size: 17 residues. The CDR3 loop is CASSVTTVGALSYEQYF. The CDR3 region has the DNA TGTGCCAGCAGCGTCACGACCGTGGGGGCCTTATCCTACGAGCAGTACTTC.

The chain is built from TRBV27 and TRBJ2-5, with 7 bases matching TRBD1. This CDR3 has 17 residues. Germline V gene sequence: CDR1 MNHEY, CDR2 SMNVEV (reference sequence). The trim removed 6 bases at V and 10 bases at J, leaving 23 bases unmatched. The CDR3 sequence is CASRHSREGAASVDQYF. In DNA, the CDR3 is TGTGCCAGCAGGCACTCTAGAGAGGGGGCGGCTTCCGTGGACCAGTACTTC.

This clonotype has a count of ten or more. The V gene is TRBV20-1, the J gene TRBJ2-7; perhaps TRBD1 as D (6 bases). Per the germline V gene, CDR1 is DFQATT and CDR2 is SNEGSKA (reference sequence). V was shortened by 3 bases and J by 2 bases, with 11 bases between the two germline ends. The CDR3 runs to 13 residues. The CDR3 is CSASEGVAYEQYF. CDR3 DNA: TGCAGTGCTAGCGAGGGGGTTGCCTACGAGCAGTACTTC.

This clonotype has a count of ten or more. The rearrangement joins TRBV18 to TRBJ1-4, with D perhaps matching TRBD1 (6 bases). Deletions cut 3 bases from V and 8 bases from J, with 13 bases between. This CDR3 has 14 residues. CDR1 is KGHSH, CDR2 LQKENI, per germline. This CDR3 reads CASSPWDKPEKLFF. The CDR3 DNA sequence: TGTGCCAGCTCACCCTGGGACAAGCCCGAAAAACTGTTTTTT. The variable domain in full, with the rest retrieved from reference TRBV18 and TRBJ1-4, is NAGVMQNPRHLVRRRGQEARLRCSPMKGHSHVYWYRQLPEEGLKFMVYLQKENIIDESGMPKERFSAEFPKEGPSILRIQQVVRGDSAAYFCASSPWDKPEKLFFGSGTQLSVL.

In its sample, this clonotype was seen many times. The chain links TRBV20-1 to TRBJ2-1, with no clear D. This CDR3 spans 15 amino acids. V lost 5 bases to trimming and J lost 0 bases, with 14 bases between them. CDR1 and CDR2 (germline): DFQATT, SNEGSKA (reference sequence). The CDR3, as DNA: TGCAGTGCTTTGGACGGAATTAGCTCCTACAATGAGCAGTTCTTC. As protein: CSALDGISSYNEQFF.

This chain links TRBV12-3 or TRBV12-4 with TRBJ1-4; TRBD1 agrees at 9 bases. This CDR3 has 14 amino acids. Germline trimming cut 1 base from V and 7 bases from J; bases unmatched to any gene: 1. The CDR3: CASSLETGGEKLFF. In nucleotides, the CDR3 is TGTGCCAGCAGTTTAGAGACAGGGGGTGAAAAACTGTTTTTT.